A single sample gave rise to the 23 T cell receptor beta chains below, sequenced in a study of blood T cell repertoires in COVID-19. Clones were sequenced by immunoSEQ multiplex PCR, and TCRdb holds only the in-frame ones, with some missing. The data contain about 200,000 clones, approximately 85% of them singletons. Sequencing was performed on PBMCs or T cells enriched from blood (not recorded which). Receptor source: a man aged 35 to 55 with acute COVID-19.

For the CDR3, the DNA is TGCGCCAGCAGCTTGGAGGGACAGCAAGAGACCCAGTACTTC. It codes for CASSLEGQQETQYF. V and J are TRBV5-1 and TRBJ2-5; 7 bases match TRBD1. Trimming cost V 0 bases and J 2 bases; bases outside gene matches: 1. Germline loops: CDR1 SGHRS, CDR2 YFSETQ. The length of the CDR3 is 14 residues.

A remark on this clone: The junction shows a germline mismatch at one end, possibly a read error. The J gene is TRBJ2-7, the V gene TRBV4-3; D might be TRBD2 (6 bases). CDR1 and CDR2 (germline): LGHNA, YSLEER. CDR3 size: 14 residues. The CDR3 DNA is TGCGCCAGCAGTCAAGAGGGAGGATCCTACGAGCAGTACTTC. As protein: CASSQEGGSYEQYF.

The V gene is TRBV28, the J gene TRBJ1-1; D is possibly TRBD1 (6 bases). The germline V gene has CDR1 MDHEN and CDR2 SYDVKM. With 6 bases removed from V and 4 bases from J, the gap between germline ends came to 12 bases. This CDR3 region has 13 residues. The CDR3 sequence: CASSEAGATEAFF. In nucleotides, the CDR3 is TGTGCCAGCAGCGAGGCGGGGGCCACTGAAGCTTTCTTT.

In its sample, this clone was seen a few times. This chain connects TRBV7-9 to TRBJ1-1; weak D call: TRBD1 (5 bases). The CDR3 runs to 15 residues. V was pared by 1 base and J by 5 bases, with 14 bases between. Per germline, CDR1 SEHNR and CDR2 FQNEAQ (reference sequence). The CDR3 region has the DNA TGTGCCAGCAGCTTAGTTTTGGGGGAGGGAACTGAAGCTTTCTTT. Its protein is CASSLVLGEGTEAFF.

The V gene is TRBV5-6, the J gene TRBJ2-4; D perhaps matches TRBD1 (5 bases). The length of the CDR3 is 16 residues. The ends were cut back, 2 bases at V and 0 bases at J, with 12 bases in the middle. Per the germline V gene, CDR1 is SGHDT and CDR2 is YYEEEE. The CDR3 DNA sequence: TGTGCCAGCAGCTTCGGCCAGGGATTAGCCAAAAACATTCAGTACTTC. Translated: CASSFGQGLAKNIQYF. Full variable domain (remainder filled in from reference TRBV5-6 and TRBJ2-4): DAGVTQSPTHLIKTRGQQVTLRCSPKSGHDTVSWYQQALGQGPQFIFQYYEEEERQRGNFPDRFSGHQFPNYSSELNVNALLLGDSALYLCASSFGQGLAKNIQYFGAGTRLSVL.

The chain combines TRBV11-2 with TRBJ1-1; TRBD1 is a possible D gene (5 bases). CDR1 is SGHAT, CDR2 FQNNGV, per germline. V lost 2 bases and J 1 base, leaving 8 bases between the germline ends. This CDR3 comprises 14 residues. The CDR3 sequence is CASSLMGGNTEAFF. Written as DNA, the CDR3 is TGTGCCAGCAGCTTAATGGGGGGGAACACTGAAGCTTTCTTT.

J is TRBJ2-3 and V is TRBV12-5, with D perhaps TRBD2 (6 bases). V shed 7 bases and J shed 0 bases, with 11 bases lying between them. Germline lookup yields CDR1 LGHNT and CDR2 FRNRAP. CDR3 length: 14 residues. The DNA for the CDR3 is TGTGCTAGTGCCCAAAGCGGGAGCACAGATACGCAGTATTTT. Translated: CASAQSGSTDTQYF.

V usage is TRBV6-1 and J usage is TRBJ2-5; no definite D call. V was cut by 2 bases and J by 9 bases, with 7 bases left in between. The CDR3 covers 11 residues. Looked up from germline, CDR1 is MNHNS and CDR2 is SASEGT. The CDR3 DNA is TGTGCCAGCAGTGAATTAGTAGCCCAGTACTTC. Residues: CASSELVAQYF.

This chain joins TRBV9 and TRBJ2-7; D not certain. V dropped 0 bases and J dropped 5 bases, with 9 bases sitting between them. The CDR3 contains 13 residues. The germline gives CDR1 SGDLS, CDR2 YYNGEE. CDR3 loop: CASSVEAGDEQYF. Written as DNA, the CDR3 is TGTGCCAGCAGCGTAGAGGCAGGCGACGAGCAGTACTTC. Full variable domain (missing parts from reference TRBV9 and TRBJ2-7): DSGVTQTPKHLITATGQRVTLRCSPRSGDLSVYWYQQSLDQGLQFLIQYYNGEERAKGNILERFSAQQFPDLHSELNLSSLELGDSALYFCASSVEAGDEQYFGPGTRLTVT.

As to this clone: A read error may be the cause here, since a much bigger clone is one base away. The chain couples TRBV5-1 to TRBJ1-5; no firm D call. The CDR3 totals 14 residues. The germline V gene has CDR1 SGHRS and CDR2 YFSETQ. V was shortened by 1 base and J by 1 base, with 6 bases between the two germline ends. Here the CDR3 reads CASSLSGSNQPQHF. CDR3 coding DNA: TGCGCCAGCAGCTTGTCCGGGAGCAATCAGCCCCAGCATTTT. The variable domain in full, with the rest retrieved from reference TRBV5-1 and TRBJ1-5, is KAGVTQTPRYLIKTRGQQVTLSCSPISGHRSVSWYQQTPGQGLQFLFEYFSETQRNKGNFPGRFSGRQFSNSRSEMNVSTLELGDSALYLCASSLSGSNQPQHFGDGTRLSIL.

For the CDR3, the DNA is TGTGCCAGTAGGCAGGGGACTGAAGCTTTCTTT. This sequence encodes CASRQGTEAFF. The chain joins TRBV27 to TRBJ1-1, with D maybe TRBD1 (6 bases). Trimming took off 9 bases at V and 5 bases at J, with 10 bases between the two ends. Per the germline V gene, CDR1 is MNHEY and CDR2 is SMNVEV (reference sequence). The CDR3 has 11 amino acids.

The chain employs TRBV23-1 and TRBJ2-3, with 9 bases lining up with TRBD1. TRBV23-1 is sorted into the ORF group, with uncertain function. J gave up 6 bases and V 8 bases, and 12 bases lay outside the gene matches. There are 15 residues in the CDR3. The CDR3 loop reads CASRRDRDWSDTQYF. CDR3 bases: TGCGCCAGCCGACGGGACAGGGATTGGAGTGATACGCAGTATTTT.

The chain joins TRBV5-1 to TRBJ2-1; 8 bases line up with TRBD2. The CDR3 runs to 16 residues. J was trimmed by 5 bases and V by 4 bases; bases with no gene match: 11. CDR1 and CDR2 (germline): SGHRS, YFSETQ. For the CDR3, the DNA is TGCGCCAGCAGCCGGAAAACGACTAGCGAAAACAATGAGCAGTTCTTC. The encoded protein is CASSRKTTSENNEQFF. Complete variable domain (other parts from reference TRBV5-1 and TRBJ2-1): KAGVTQTPRYLIKTRGQQVTLSCSPISGHRSVSWYQQTPGQGLQFLFEYFSETQRNKGNFPGRFSGRQFSNSRSEMNVSTLELGDSALYLCASSRKTTSENNEQFFGPGTRLTVL.

The chain recombines TRBV28 with TRBJ1-1; D is unclear. Germline values: CDR1 MDHEN, CDR2 SYDVKM. V was cut by 6 bases and J by 8 bases, with 25 bases left in between. This CDR3 has 16 amino acids. This chain's CDR3 is CASSSQAGIRGPEAFF. CDR3 nucleotides: TGTGCCAGCAGCTCCCAGGCCGGCATTCGGGGTCCCGAAGCTTTCTTT.

V and J are TRBV5-4 and TRBJ2-4; D call uncertain. V was shortened by 1 base and J by 2 bases, with 10 bases between the two germline ends. Germline CDR1 is SGHNT and CDR2 is YYREEE (reference sequence). CDR3 length: 15 amino acids. CDR3 protein: CASSLHAESKNIQYF. The CDR3 nucleotides read TGTGCCAGCAGCTTGCACGCGGAATCCAAAAACATTCAGTACTTC.

Only one count was recorded for this clone. This sequence joins TRBV29-1 and TRBJ2-5, with TRBD1 matching over 7 bases. The CDR3 is made up of 13 amino acids. Unmatched junction bases numbered 1, after V lost 1 base and J lost 2 bases. CDR1 is SQVTM, CDR2 ANQGSEA, per germline. CDR3 DNA sequence: TGCAGCGTTGAAGGGACAGGTCAAGAGACCCAGTACTTC. Translating it yields CSVEGTGQETQYF.

The chain links TRBV3-1 (or the pseudogene TRBV3-2) to TRBJ1-6, with a possible D match to TRBD1 (6 bases). Germline values: CDR1 LGHDT, CDR2 YNNKEL (reference sequence). The V gene lost 0 bases and the J gene lost 15 bases, with 15 bases spanning the gap. CDR3 length: 14 residues. CDR3 residues: CASSQDPSGQSLHF. The CDR3 region has the DNA TGTGCCAGCAGCCAAGATCCCTCAGGACAGAGCCTCCACTTT.

The chain is built from TRBV28 and TRBJ2-2; tentatively, D is TRBD2 (5 bases). The CDR3 totals 15 residues. Germline values: CDR1 MDHEN, CDR2 SYDVKM. V lost 6 bases and J lost 4, with 15 bases in between. DNA for the CDR3: TGTGCCAGCAGAACCCCGGCACGGGGCACCGGGGAGCTGTTTTTT. It codes for CASRTPARGTGELFF.

This clone came up a few times. The V gene is TRBV21-1, the J gene TRBJ1-5; the table's D call TRBD1 went unverified against the DNA. TRBV21-1 is assigned pseudogene status. CDR3 length: 15 amino acids. The chain's CDR3 is CASSKGQYSNQPQHF. DNA of the CDR3: TGTGCCAGCAGCAAAGGGCAATATAGCAATCAGCCCCAGCATTTT.

The chain couples TRBV7-9 to TRBJ1-2, with 11 bases that match TRBD1. CDR1 and CDR2 (germline): SEHNR, FQNEAQ (reference sequence). V lost 0 bases to trimming and J lost 6 bases; unmatched junction nucleotides: 9. The length of the CDR3 is 17 residues. The CDR3 DNA follows: TGTGCCAGCAGCTTAGCTTGGGGGACAGGGGGTACGGATGGCTACACCTTC. Protein: CASSLAWGTGGTDGYTF.

V gene TRBV11-3 combines with J gene TRBJ2-3; TRBD2 aligns across 9 bases. The CDR3 loop spans 16 amino acids. Germline V gene lookup returns CDR1 SGHNT and CDR2 YENEEA. After removal of 5 bases from V and 2 bases from J, the junction contained 8 bases not matched to a gene. In DNA form, the CDR3 reads TGTGCCAGCAGCACCTCGGGACTAGCCGACACAGATACGCAGTATTTT. This encodes CASSTSGLADTDTQYF.

This chain connects TRBV3-1 (or the pseudogene TRBV3-2) to TRBJ2-3, with D uncertain. Germline V gene data show CDR1 as LGHDT and CDR2 as YNNKEL (reference sequence). V lost 5 bases, J lost 5 bases, and 8 bases lay in between. The CDR3 consists of 12 residues. The CDR3 loop reads CASSTAQDTQYF. In DNA, the CDR3 is TGTGCCAGCAGCACCGCGCAAGATACGCAGTATTTT.

CDR3: CASSYGGTGIGQPQHF. The CDR3 nucleotides read TGTGCCAGCAGTTACGGAGGGACAGGGATAGGGCAGCCCCAGCATTTT. This chain links TRBV6-2 or TRBV6-3 with TRBJ1-5; 9 positions agree with TRBD1. This CDR3 region has 16 residues. Germline CDR1 MNHEY, CDR2 SVGEGT. Germline trimming cut 2 bases from V and 7 bases from J; bases unmatched to any gene: 9.